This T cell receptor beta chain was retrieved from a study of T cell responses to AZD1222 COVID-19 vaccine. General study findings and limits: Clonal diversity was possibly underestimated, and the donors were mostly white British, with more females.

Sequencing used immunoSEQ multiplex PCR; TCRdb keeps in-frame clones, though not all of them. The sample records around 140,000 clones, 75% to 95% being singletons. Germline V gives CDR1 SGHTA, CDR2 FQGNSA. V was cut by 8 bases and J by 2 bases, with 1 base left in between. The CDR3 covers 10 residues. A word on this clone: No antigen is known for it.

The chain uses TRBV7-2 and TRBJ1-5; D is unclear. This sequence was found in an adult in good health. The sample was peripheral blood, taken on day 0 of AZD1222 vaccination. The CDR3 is CASGNQPQHF. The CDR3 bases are TGTGCCAGCGGCAATCAGCCCCAGCATTTT.